The 8 T cell receptor beta chains given below trace back to one sample, sequenced in a study of OX40 agonist ivuxolimab in advanced cancers. The repertoire was sequenced with immunoSEQ multiplex PCR; TCRdb's copy has only in-frame clones and lacks some. The sample consists of tens of thousands of clones, around four fifths of them appearing once. Sequences were derived from CD4+ or CD8+ T cells sorted from blood, sampled in a trial of the OX40 agonist ivuxolimab. These receptors were taken from an adult with an advanced solid tumor such as melanoma, head and neck, liver or kidney cancer.

CDR3 nucleotides: TGTGCCAGCTCCCAGGGGGGGTTGAGTCAGCCCCAGCATTTT. Protein sequence: CASSQGGLSQPQHF. This sequence joins TRBV18 and TRBJ1-5; 7 bases match TRBD1. V shed 6 bases, J shed 6 bases, and the junction held 8 bases outside the gene matches. In germline, CDR1 is KGHSH, CDR2 LQKENI. This CDR3 has 14 amino acids.

This chain joins TRBV4-3 and TRBJ2-7, with D possibly matching TRBD2 (6 bases). V gave up 0 bases and J gave up 2 bases, with 11 bases separating them. The length of the CDR3 is 15 residues. Germline values: CDR1 LGHNA, CDR2 YSLEER. CDR3 DNA: TGCGCCAGCAGCCAAGATCGTGGCGGGACCTACGAGCAGTACTTC. Amino acid sequence: CASSQDRGGTYEQYF.

This clone was observed a handful of times. V and J are TRBV2 and TRBJ2-1, with TRBD2 matching 8 bases. From germline, CDR1 is SNHLY and CDR2 FYNNEI. The V and J ends lost 6 bases and 9 bases, in that order; junction bases with no gene match: 7. There are 13 residues in the CDR3. Written as DNA, the CDR3 is TGTGCCAGCAGCGGACTAGCCGGGGGTGAGCAGTTCTTC. This encodes CASSGLAGGEQFF.

The chain employs TRBV7-9 and TRBJ2-1; 14 positions match TRBD2. The V and J ends lost 7 bases and 8 bases, in that order; junction bases with no gene match: 10. The CDR3 sequence is 16 residues long. The germline gives CDR1 SEHNR, CDR2 FQNEAQ (reference sequence). The CDR3 spells CASTKTTSGGADEQFF. The CDR3 nucleotides read TGTGCCAGCACCAAAACGACTAGCGGGGGGGCCGATGAGCAGTTCTTC. The full variable domain, in which reference TRBV7-9 and TRBJ2-1 provide the parts outside the CDR3, is DTGVSQNPRHKITKRGQNVTFRCDPISEHNRLYWYRQTLGQGPEFLTYFQNEAQLEKSRLLSDRFSAERPKGSFSTLEIQRTEQGDSAMYLCASTKTTSGGADEQFFGPGTRLTVL.

This clone appeared once. The V gene is TRBV5-1, the J gene TRBJ2-7; D possibly corresponds to TRBD1 (7 bases). V lost 4 bases and J 2 bases, leaving 16 bases between the germline ends. Germline-derived CDR1 and CDR2 are SGHRS and YFSETQ. The CDR3 has 15 residues. The CDR3 nucleotides are TGCGCCAGCAGCCGGAGGGACAGATCTACCTACGAGCAGTACGTC. It encodes CASSRRDRSTYEQYV.

The J gene is TRBJ2-2, the V gene TRBV27; possibly TRBD1 or TRBD2 for D (5 bases each). Germline CDR1 is MNHEY and CDR2 is SMNVEV (reference sequence). Trimming took off 4 bases at V and 6 bases at J, with 12 bases between the two ends. The CDR3 totals 14 residues. DNA of the CDR3: TGTGCCAGCAGTTCGTCCAGGGACCCCGGGGAGCTGTTTTTT. It codes for CASSSSRDPGELFF.

The J gene is TRBJ2-3, the V gene TRBV7-2; 10 bases line up with TRBD2. V lost 2 bases to trimming and J lost 4 bases; unmatched junction nucleotides: 0. CDR3 size: 14 residues. In germline, CDR1 is SGHTA, CDR2 FQGNSA. DNA of the CDR3: TGTGCCAGCAGCTTACTAGCGGGGGCAGATACGCAGTATTTT. Encoded protein: CASSLLAGADTQYF.

This sequence joins TRBV19 and TRBJ2-2; no definite D call. From germline, CDR1 is LNHDA and CDR2 SQIVND (reference sequence). V was pared by 3 bases and J by 0 bases, with 5 bases between. The CDR3 covers 14 residues. CDR3 sequence reads: CASSIVPNTGELFF. Written as DNA, the CDR3 is TGTGCCAGTAGTATCGTGCCGAACACCGGGGAGCTGTTTTTT.